This passage covers 21 T cell receptor beta chains from one sample sequenced in a study of shared clonotypes between healthy human individuals. The repertoire was sequenced with immunoSEQ multiplex PCR; TCRdb's copy has only in-frame clones and lacks some. The data show over 850,000 clones, roughly 74% seen once. Sequenced input: memory CD4+ T cells from PBMCs. Sample subset: CD45RA-negative fraction. These receptors were taken from a man aged 18 to 29 in good health. Some clones in this sample may be carry-over from other donors' samples.

Details on this clone: This could be a read error, since a much larger clone is one nucleotide away. Different DNA sequences within this sample yield the same CDR3. V usage is TRBV30 and J usage is TRBJ2-7, with unresolved D. Germline V gene data show CDR1 as GTSNPN and CDR2 as SVGIG (reference sequence). This CDR3 is 9 amino acids long. The DNA of the CDR3 is TGTGCCTTCCGTGGTGTGCAGTACTTT. Encoded protein: CAFRGVQYF.

This clone occurred many times. V is TRBV27 and J is TRBJ2-7; TRBD2 matches 7 bases. Losses at the gene ends were 2 bases for V and 2 bases for J; bases not matched to a gene: 6. CDR3 length equals 15 residues. Germline CDR1 reads MNHEY; CDR2 reads SMNVEV (reference sequence). The CDR3 loop reads CASSLSAGEAYEQYF. CDR3 coding DNA: TGTGCCAGCAGTTTAAGTGCGGGAGAAGCCTACGAGCAGTACTTC.

The V gene is TRBV28, the J gene TRBJ2-1; unclear D gene. The CDR3 spans 14 residues. Trimming shortened V by 9 bases and J by 1 base, and 13 bases separated the two germline ends. The germline V gene encodes CDR1 MDHEN and CDR2 SYDVKM. The chain's CDR3 is CASRAPQSYNEQFF. Here the CDR3 DNA reads TGTGCCAGTCGAGCCCCCCAATCCTACAATGAGCAGTTCTTC.

Only one count was recorded for this clone. The V and J genes are TRBV5-1 and TRBJ2-1, with D hard to call. The germline V gene has CDR1 SGHRS and CDR2 YFSETQ. This CDR3 contains 14 residues. Trimming removed 4 bases at V and 9 bases at J, with 17 bases between. The CDR3 nucleotides read TGCGCCAGCAGCCCCAGCTTACCATCGGGTGAGCAGTTCTTC. It encodes CASSPSLPSGEQFF.

This rearrangement joins TRBV30 to TRBJ2-3; 7 positions agree with TRBD2. From germline, CDR1 is GTSNPN and CDR2 SVGIG (reference sequence). J was trimmed by 6 bases and V by 4 bases; bases with no gene match: 7. CDR3 length: 13 residues. In DNA form, the CDR3 reads TGTGCCTGGACTAGCGGCAATACTGATACGCAGTATTTT. Its protein is CAWTSGNTDTQYF. Complete variable domain (other parts from reference TRBV30 and TRBJ2-3): SQTIHQWPATLVQPVGSPLSLECTVEGTSNPNLYWYRQAAGRGLQLLFYSVGIGQISSEVPQNLSASRPQDRQFILSSKKLLLSDSGFYLCAWTSGNTDTQYFGPGTRLTVL.

CDR3 sequence: CASSQVGQHHTEAFF. Written as DNA, the CDR3 is TGCGCCAGCAGTCAGGTTGGACAGCACCACACTGAAGCTTTCTTT. The chain carries TRBV23-1 and TRBJ1-1, with D possibly TRBD1 on 6 matching bases. TRBV23-1 is treated as an ORF (open reading frame) with a function not yet certain. Deletions cut 3 bases from V and 3 bases from J, with 14 bases between. The length of the CDR3 is 15 residues.

This chain connects TRBV30 to TRBJ1-2, with unresolved D. The germline CDR1 and CDR2 sequences are GTSNPN and SVGIG (reference sequence). The V and J ends lost 4 bases and 4 bases respectively, with 10 bases between them. The CDR3 runs 12 residues. CDR3 DNA sequence: TGTGCCTGGAAGCTCTCAGGCTATGGCTACACCTTC. Translated: CAWKLSGYGYTF.

Worth noting for this clone: With a much larger clone just one base away, this may be a read error. Other DNA sequences in the sample encode the same CDR3. V usage is TRBV29-1 and J usage is TRBJ1-1; TRBD1 agrees at 9 bases. The CDR3 is 12 amino acids. Trimming at V came to 7 bases and at J to 2 bases, leaving 2 bases not matched to a gene. Germline CDR1 SQVTM, CDR2 ANQGSEA. The CDR3 DNA reads TGCAGCGGGGACAGGGTAAACACTGAAGCTTTCTTT. Translation: CSGDRVNTEAFF. The complete variable domain, with remaining parts taken from reference TRBV29-1 and TRBJ1-1, reads SAVISQKPSRDICQRGTSLTIQCQVDSQVTMMFWYRQQPGQSLTLIATANQGSEATYESGFVIDKFPISRPNLTFSTLTVSNMSPEDSSIYLCSGDRVNTEAFFGQGTRLTVV.

There are a few counts of this clone. This chain uses TRBV6-6 with TRBJ1-2, with D perhaps matching TRBD1 (6 bases). Per germline, CDR1 MNHNY and CDR2 SVGAGI (reference sequence). V lost 8 bases, J lost 6 bases, and 25 bases lay in between. CDR3 length: 16 amino acids. CDR3 protein: CASRGDGGRGFDGYTF. The CDR3, as DNA: TGTGCCAGCCGCGGCGATGGGGGCCGAGGTTTTGATGGCTACACCTTC.

The rearrangement links TRBV18 to TRBJ1-3; a possible D gene is TRBD1 (5 bases). CDR3 length: 16 residues. Germline V gene sequence: CDR1 KGHSH, CDR2 LQKENI. V was pared by 3 bases and J by 0 bases, with 12 bases between. The CDR3 sequence is CASSPGQPDSGNTIYF. The CDR3 DNA reads TGTGCCAGCTCACCTGGACAACCCGACTCTGGAAACACCATATATTTT.

The chain is built from TRBV28 and TRBJ1-5; 7 nucleotides agree with TRBD1. CDR1 and CDR2 from the germline V gene are MDHEN and SYDVKM. The junction had 7 bases not matched to a gene; V was cut back by 3 bases and J by 5 bases. The CDR3 has 15 residues. CDR3 protein: CASSLTGRDHQPQHF. The CDR3 DNA follows: TGTGCCAGCAGTTTGACAGGGAGGGACCATCAGCCCCAGCATTTT.

The chain has TRBV5-1 and TRBJ2-7, with TRBD2 matching 8 bases. Germline CDR1 and CDR2: SGHRS and YFSETQ. The ends lost 8 bases at V and 3 bases at J; junction bases unmatched: 7. The CDR3 has 13 amino acids. The CDR3 loop reads CASQWLAGYEQYF. The CDR3 nucleotides read TGCGCCAGTCAGTGGCTAGCGGGCTACGAGCAGTACTTC.

CDR3 residues: CASSLDASGSTDTQYF. CDR3 coding DNA: TGCGCCAGCAGCTTGGACGCTAGCGGGAGTACAGATACGCAGTATTTT. This chain joins TRBV5-1 and TRBJ2-3; 10 nucleotides line up with TRBD2. CDR3 length: 16 residues. Trimming removed 0 bases from V and 3 bases from J; junction bases left unmatched: 4. Germline CDR1 reads SGHRS; CDR2 reads YFSETQ. Based on the CDR3 plus reference TRBV5-1 and TRBJ2-3, the full variable domain is KAGVTQTPRYLIKTRGQQVTLSCSPISGHRSVSWYQQTPGQGLQFLFEYFSETQRNKGNFPGRFSGRQFSNSRSEMNVSTLELGDSALYLCASSLDASGSTDTQYFGPGTRLTVL.

The chain is built from TRBV7-3 and TRBJ2-3; 10 positions agree with TRBD1. The CDR3 totals 16 residues. Unmatched junction bases numbered 5, after V lost 3 bases and J lost 2 bases. CDR1 is SGHTA, CDR2 FQGTGA, per germline. CDR3 sequence (DNA): TGTGCCAGCAGCTTGGGGACAGGGGCGATCACAGATACGCAGTATTTT. Translation gives CASSLGTGAITDTQYF.

This chain connects TRBV29-1 to TRBJ2-3, with 12 bases fitting TRBD2. The length of the CDR3 is 15 residues. The junction had 6 bases not matched to a gene; V was cut back by 5 bases and J by 3 bases. Germline V CDR1 and CDR2: SQVTM, ANQGSEA. CDR3 loop: CSVSTTSGRTDTQYF. The CDR3 DNA is TGCAGCGTTTCTACGACTAGCGGGAGAACAGATACGCAGTATTTT.

The chain has TRBV28 and TRBJ1-2, with 11 nucleotides matching TRBD1. The length of the CDR3 is 16 residues. Trimming cost V 4 bases and J 3 bases; bases outside gene matches: 7. Germline V CDR1 and CDR2: MDHEN, SYDVKM. The CDR3 DNA reads as TGTGCCAGCAGTTCTCCTAGGACAGGGGGCTACTATGGCTACACCTTC. This encodes CASSSPRTGGYYGYTF.

The chain employs TRBV5-1 and TRBJ2-2, with 8 bases identical to TRBD1. V lost 0 bases, J lost 4 bases, and 8 bases stayed unmatched. The CDR3 totals 17 residues. In germline, CDR1 is SGHRS, CDR2 YFSETQ. CDR3 in DNA: TGCGCCAGCAGCTTGGGGGCAGGGGGCTCGAGCACCGGGGAGCTGTTTTTT. The encoded protein is CASSLGAGGSSTGELFF.

This clone was counted ten times or more. This chain links TRBV5-1 with TRBJ1-5, with TRBD1 as a possible D gene (6 bases). Deletions cut 7 bases from V and 4 bases from J, with 15 bases between. Germline V gene lookup returns CDR1 SGHRS and CDR2 YFSETQ. This CDR3 comprises 14 residues. CDR3 nucleotides: TGCGCCAGCCTAACAGGGTGGGGTAATCAGCCCCAGCATTTT. The encoded protein is CASLTGWGNQPQHF.

The genes are TRBV5-6 and TRBJ1-2; the D is unclear. With 0 bases removed from V and 5 bases from J, the gap between germline ends came to 11 bases. In germline, CDR1 is SGHDT, CDR2 YYEEEE. The CDR3 sequence is 14 residues long. The CDR3 nucleotides read TGTGCCAGCAGCTTGGCCCGGGGTTTGTATGGCTACACCTTC. Translation gives CASSLARGLYGYTF.

The chain carries TRBV7-3 and TRBJ1-2; D perhaps matches TRBD1 (6 bases). The germline V and J ends were trimmed by 2 bases and 0 bases, with 10 bases remaining between them. Germline loops: CDR1 SGHTA, CDR2 FQGTGA. This CDR3 is 15 amino acids long. The chain's CDR3 is CASSLDRTANYGYTF. As DNA, the CDR3 is TGTGCCAGCAGCTTAGATCGGACAGCTAACTATGGCTACACCTTC.

The chain employs TRBV7-2 and TRBJ2-4, with D possibly being TRBD2 (5 bases). With 8 bases removed from V and 8 bases from J, the gap between germline ends came to 19 bases. Germline values: CDR1 SGHTA, CDR2 FQGNSA. This CDR3 has 14 amino acids. The CDR3 loop reads CASGPFPGLDIQYF. The CDR3 coding sequence is TGTGCCAGCGGACCTTTCCCGGGGTTGGACATTCAGTACTTC.